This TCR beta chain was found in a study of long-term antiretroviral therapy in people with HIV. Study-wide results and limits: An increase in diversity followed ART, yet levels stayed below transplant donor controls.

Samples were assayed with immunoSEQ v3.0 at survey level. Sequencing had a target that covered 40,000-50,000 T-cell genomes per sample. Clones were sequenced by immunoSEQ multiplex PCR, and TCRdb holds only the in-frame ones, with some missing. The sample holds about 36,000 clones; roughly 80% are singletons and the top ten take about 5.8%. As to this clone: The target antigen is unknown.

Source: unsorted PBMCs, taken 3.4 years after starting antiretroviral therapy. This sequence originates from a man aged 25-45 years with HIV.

The CDR3 loop is CATRGGASYEQYF. As DNA, the CDR3 is TGTGCCACCCGGGGAGGGGCCTCCTACGAGCAGTACTTC. The J gene is TRBJ2-7, the V gene TRBV25-1, with TRBD2 matching over 7 bases. Germline V lookup: CDR1 MGHDK, CDR2 SYGVNS. The CDR3 contains 13 residues. The V segment lost 10 bases and the J segment 0 bases; nucleotides outside the gene matches: 6.